The 2 T cell receptor beta chains presented below share a single source sample, sequenced in a study of blood T cell repertoires in COVID-19. Produced via immunoSEQ multiplex PCR; TCRdb's table is partial and in-frame only. The sample lists some 260,000 clones, about 89% occurring once. The sample consisted of PBMCs or T cells enriched from blood (not recorded which). The source is a man between 35 and 55 years old who had recovered from COVID-19.

CDR3 sequence: CASSFGTANYNEQFF. The CDR3 DNA reads TGTGCCAGCAGCTTCGGGACAGCAAACTACAATGAGCAGTTCTTC. V and J are TRBV11-2 and TRBJ2-1; 7 nucleotides line up with TRBD1. V shed 3 bases and J 3 bases; nucleotides not matched to a gene: 5. The germline V gene encodes CDR1 SGHAT and CDR2 FQNNGV. This CDR3 contains 15 residues.

The chain employs TRBV19 and TRBJ2-7; tentative D call: TRBD2 (6 bases). Germline V gives CDR1 LNHDA, CDR2 SQIVND (reference sequence). The CDR3 runs 12 residues. V dropped 6 bases and J dropped 3 bases, with 9 bases sitting between them. The CDR3 sequence is CASRGTFYEQYF. CDR3 sequence (DNA): TGTGCCAGTAGGGGGACTTTCTACGAGCAGTACTTC.